The entry below describes one T cell receptor beta chain. This probably arose from a read error, given a far larger clone one base away. Only in-frame clones appear in the TCRdb table, and some are missing; sequencing was by immunoSEQ multiplex PCR. Of more than 400,000 clones in the sample, 81% are singletons; the top ten hold over 9.5%. These data are taken from a study of shared clonotypes between healthy human individuals. Germline CDR1 and CDR2: GTSNPN and SVGIG (reference sequence). Between the trimmed V and J ends, which lost 8 bases and 4 bases, there was a span of 17 bases. The CDR3 sequence is 14 residues long.

The rearrangement links TRBV30 to TRBJ1-4, with D possibly matching TRBD1 (5 bases). Sequencing was done on a sample of PBMCs. The receptor's source is a woman aged 40-49 years in good health. Some clones in this sample may be carry-over from other donors' samples. The CDR3 sequence: CARNPGLGNEKLFF. Here the CDR3 DNA reads TGTGCCCGGAATCCAGGGTTGGGTAATGAAAAACTGTTTTTT.